What follows are 2 T cell receptor beta chains derived from one specimen sequenced in a study of cytomegalovirus exposure and HLA in healthy donors. The PCR contained 60 Vbeta and 13 Jbeta primers. Produced via immunoSEQ multiplex PCR; TCRdb's table is partial and in-frame only. The sample comprises about 200,000 clones, roughly 13% of which are singletons, and 7.8% rests with the top ten. The sequencing sample was made of PBMCs. These receptors were collected from a man aged 45-65 years in good health and CMV-seropositive.

This clone was observed a handful of times. A read error may account for a junction end that differs from germline. The same CDR3 arises from other DNA sequences in this sample as well. The chain recombines TRBV6-5 with TRBJ1-6; D is uncertain. CDR1 MNHEY and CDR2 SVGAGI come from the germline V gene. The CDR3 is made up of 14 amino acids. As DNA, the CDR3 is TGCGCCAGCAGTTATCGCCAGGATAATTCACCCCTCCACTTT. Amino acid sequence: CASSYRQDNSPLHF.

The CDR3 spells CASSLVAGAARNEQFF. The CDR3 DNA reads as TGTGCCAGCAGCTTAGTGGCGGGGGCCGCTAGGAATGAGCAGTTCTTC. The chain employs TRBV7-2 and TRBJ2-1; D might be TRBD2 (7 bases). Germline CDR1 and CDR2: SGHTA and FQGNSA. Trimming pared 1 base from V and 7 bases from J, leaving 17 bases between. The CDR3 consists of 16 residues.